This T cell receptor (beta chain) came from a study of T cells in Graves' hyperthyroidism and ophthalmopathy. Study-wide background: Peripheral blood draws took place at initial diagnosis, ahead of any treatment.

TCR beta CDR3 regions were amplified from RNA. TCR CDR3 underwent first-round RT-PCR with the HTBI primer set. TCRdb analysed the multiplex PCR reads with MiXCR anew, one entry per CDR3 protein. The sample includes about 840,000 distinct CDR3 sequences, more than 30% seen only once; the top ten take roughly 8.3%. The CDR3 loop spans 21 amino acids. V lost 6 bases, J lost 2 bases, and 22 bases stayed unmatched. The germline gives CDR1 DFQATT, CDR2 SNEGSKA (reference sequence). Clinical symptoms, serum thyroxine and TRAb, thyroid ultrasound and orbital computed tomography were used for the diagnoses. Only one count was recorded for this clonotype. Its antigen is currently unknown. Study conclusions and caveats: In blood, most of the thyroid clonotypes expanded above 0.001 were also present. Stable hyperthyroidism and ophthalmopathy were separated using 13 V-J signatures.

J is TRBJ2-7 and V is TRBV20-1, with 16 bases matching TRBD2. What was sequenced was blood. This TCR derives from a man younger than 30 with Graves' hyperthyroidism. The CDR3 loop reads CSAPTGTPGLAGGPIAYEQYF. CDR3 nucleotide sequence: TGCAGTGCACCGACTGGCACCCCGGGACTAGCGGGAGGGCCCATTGCCTACGAGCAGTACTTC.